Presented here are 22 T cell receptor beta chains from one specimen sequenced in a study of siplizumab effects on memory and regulatory T cells. Libraries were prepared by immunoSEQ multiplex PCR; TCRdb keeps only in-frame clonotypes and omits some of them. The sample holds some 100,000 clones, roughly 94% seen once. The sample comprised non-Treg CD4+ T cells sorted from blood. Source of these receptors: a human donor in good health.

The V gene is TRBV14, the J gene TRBJ2-7; a weak D match, TRBD2 (7 bases). The CDR3 length is 13 residues. Germline CDR1 and CDR2: SGHDN and FVKESK. Trimming removed 2 bases from V and 9 bases from J, with 14 bases in between. CDR3 amino acids: CASSQNRVAGQYF. CDR3 coding DNA: TGTGCCAGCAGCCAAAACAGGGTAGCGGGGCAGTACTTC. Based on the CDR3 plus reference TRBV14 and TRBJ2-7, the full variable domain is EAGVTQFPSHSVIEKGQTVTLRCDPISGHDNLYWYRRVMGKEIKFLLHFVKESKQDESGMPNNRFLAERTGGTYSTLKVQPAELEDSGVYFCASSQNRVAGQYFGPGTRLTVT.

The V and J genes are TRBV28 and TRBJ2-5; TRBD1 aligns across 12 bases. V gave up 5 bases and J gave up 5 bases; unmatched junction bases: 9. Germline V lookup: CDR1 MDHEN, CDR2 SYDVKM. The CDR3 runs to 16 residues. The CDR3 DNA sequence: TGTGCCAGCAGTACTTTCGGGACAGGGGGCGGGGAGACCCAGTACTTC. This translates into CASSTFGTGGGETQYF.

The rearrangement joins TRBV9 to TRBJ2-3, with 12 bases fitting TRBD2. Germline V lookup: CDR1 SGDLS, CDR2 YYNGEE. The CDR3 runs 15 residues. The trim removed 4 bases at V and 4 bases at J, leaving 4 bases unmatched. This CDR3 reads CASSPSGREADTQYF. The CDR3 nucleotides read TGTGCCAGCAGCCCTAGCGGGAGGGAAGCAGATACGCAGTATTTT.

The rearrangement joins TRBV7-9 to TRBJ2-7, with TRBD1 matching 10 bases. The CDR3 has 15 amino acids. Germline trimming cut 4 bases from V and 4 bases from J; bases unmatched to any gene: 7. Germline V gene sequence: CDR1 SEHNR, CDR2 FQNEAQ (reference sequence). CDR3 nucleotides: TGTGCCAGCAGCTCCCACGACAGGGGGCAATACGAGCAGTACTTC. This translates into CASSSHDRGQYEQYF.

This chain joins TRBV2 and TRBJ2-1; D is undetermined. Trimming left V 8 bases short and J 0 bases short, with 8 bases between. The CDR3 has 13 amino acids. Looked up from germline, CDR1 is SNHLY and CDR2 is FYNNEI. CDR3 bases: TGTGCCAGCCGTGTTTCCTCCTACAATGAGCAGTTCTTC. Residues: CASRVSSYNEQFF.

The chain recombines TRBV5-1 with TRBJ1-1, with unresolved D. Trimming removed 2 bases at V and 1 base at J, with 12 bases between. Germline V gene lookup returns CDR1 SGHRS and CDR2 YFSETQ. CDR3 length equals 15 residues. The CDR3 DNA follows: TGCGCCAGCAGCTTAGCCGGACGATCGAACACTGAAGCTTTCTTT. It translates to CASSLAGRSNTEAFF.

The V and J genes are TRBV10-3 and TRBJ2-2, with 8 bases lining up with TRBD2. This CDR3 has 16 residues. The germline gives CDR1 ENHRY, CDR2 SYGVKD. J lost 1 base, V lost 11 bases, and 12 bases had no gene match. The CDR3 spells CALLFSSGRNTGELFF. In nucleotides, the CDR3 is TGTGCCCTCCTTTTTTCCAGCGGGAGGAACACCGGGGAGCTGTTTTTT.

This chain joins TRBV5-5 and TRBJ2-1; tentatively, D is TRBD2 (6 bases). Germline V lookup: CDR1 SGHKS, CDR2 YYEKEE (reference sequence). CDR3 length: 20 residues. The germline V and J ends were trimmed by 1 base and 4 bases, with 27 bases remaining between them. The CDR3 spells CASSLTRDFRGLVAYNEQFF. CDR3 DNA: TGTGCCAGCAGCTTGACTCGGGACTTTCGAGGTTTAGTCGCTTACAATGAGCAGTTCTTC.

This clone appeared a few times. This chain links TRBV29-1 with TRBJ1-1; maybe TRBD1 (6 bases). The CDR3 has 12 amino acids. V lost 6 bases and J 3 bases, leaving 11 bases between the germline ends. Germline CDR1 and CDR2: SQVTM and ANQGSEA. CDR3 DNA sequence: TGCAGCGTGGAGGGGGAGCACACTGAAGCTTTCTTT. Protein product: CSVEGEHTEAFF.

This rearrangement joins TRBV11-2 to TRBJ2-2; tentatively, D is TRBD2 (6 bases). The CDR3 extends over 16 amino acids. Trimming stripped 1 base from V and 1 base from J, with 10 bases between. Germline V lookup: CDR1 SGHAT, CDR2 FQNNGV. The CDR3 sequence: CASSLVTGRNTGELFF. CDR3 in DNA: TGTGCCAGCAGCTTAGTAACCGGGAGGAACACCGGGGAGCTGTTTTTT.

The sample holds a few counts of this clone. The chain uses TRBV30 and TRBJ1-1, with D uncertain. Germline CDR1 GTSNPN, CDR2 SVGIG (reference sequence). The germline V and J ends were trimmed by 5 bases and 1 base, with 2 bases remaining between them. This CDR3 comprises 10 residues. Written as DNA, the CDR3 is TGTGCCTGGGGGAACACTGAAGCTTTCTTT. Protein sequence: CAWGNTEAFF.

V is TRBV27 and J is TRBJ2-7, with D tentatively TRBD1 (5 bases). Germline CDR1 reads MNHEY; CDR2 reads SMNVEV (reference sequence). CDR3 size: 17 residues. V dropped 2 bases and J dropped 1 base, with 18 bases sitting between them. In DNA, the CDR3 is TGTGCCAGCAGTTTAGCCTTCCCTCCCCGGACATCCTACGAGCAGTACTTC. This sequence encodes CASSLAFPPRTSYEQYF.

The gene calls are TRBV11-2 and TRBJ2-3; TRBD2 aligns across 15 bases. This CDR3 contains 16 residues. The ends lost 5 bases at V and 2 bases at J; junction bases unmatched: 2. Germline CDR1 is SGHAT and CDR2 is FQNNGV. The CDR3 is CASSGLAGGPTDTQYF. The DNA for the CDR3 is TGTGCCAGCAGCGGACTAGCGGGAGGGCCCACAGATACGCAGTATTTT.

This clone was observed once. This chain links TRBV27 with TRBJ1-4; D is perhaps TRBD1 (6 bases). The V end lost 7 bases, the J end lost 5 bases, and 14 bases lay between the germline ends. The CDR3 sequence is 14 residues long. Germline loops: CDR1 MNHEY, CDR2 SMNVEV (reference sequence). CDR3 residues: CASTSWGLNEKLFF. The CDR3 nucleotides read TGTGCCAGCACCTCATGGGGGCTGAATGAAAAACTGTTTTTT. The full variable domain, with the rest looked up from reference TRBV27 and TRBJ1-4, is EAQVTQNPRYLITVTGKKLTVTCSQNMNHEYMSWYRQDPGLGLRQIYYSMNVEVTDKGDVPEGYKVSRKEKRNFPLILESPSPNQTSLYFCASTSWGLNEKLFFGSGTQLSVL.

The V and J genes are TRBV5-1 and TRBJ2-3, with unresolved D. This CDR3 is 12 amino acids long. V dropped 3 bases and J dropped 2 bases, with 4 bases sitting between them. CDR1 is SGHRS and CDR2 is YFSETQ in the germline V gene. The CDR3, as DNA: TGCGCCAGCAGCTCGAACACAGATACGCAGTATTTT. Translation gives CASSSNTDTQYF.

V usage is TRBV30 and J usage is TRBJ1-4; TRBD1 matches at 7 bases. The germline CDR1 and CDR2 sequences are GTSNPN and SVGIG (reference sequence). This CDR3 region has 14 residues. After removal of 0 bases from V and 7 bases from J, the junction contained 5 bases not matched to a gene. CDR3 bases: TGTGCCTGGAGTGTACACAGGGGAGTTGAAAAACTGTTTTTT. It is translated as CAWSVHRGVEKLFF.

For this clone: Distinct nucleotide sequences in the sample also encode this CDR3. This chain connects TRBV6-5 to TRBJ2-7; the match to TRBD1 covers 7 bases. This CDR3 has 13 amino acids. The V segment lost 5 bases and the J segment 2 bases; nucleotides outside the gene matches: 3. The germline CDR1 and CDR2 sequences are MNHEY and SVGAGI. CDR3 sequence reads: CASSRDRAYEQYF. The CDR3 DNA sequence: TGTGCCAGCAGTAGGGACAGAGCCTACGAGCAGTACTTC.

The rearrangement uses TRBV7-9 and TRBJ2-1; D is undetermined. The germline V and J ends were trimmed by 5 bases and 8 bases, with 7 bases remaining between them. The CDR3 is made up of 11 amino acids. The germline V gene encodes CDR1 SEHNR and CDR2 FQNEAQ (reference sequence). The CDR3 is CASSRMDEQFF. CDR3 DNA sequence: TGTGCCAGCAGCCGCATGGATGAGCAGTTCTTC.

The chain has TRBV9 and TRBJ2-3; D possibly uses TRBD1 or TRBD2 (5 bases each). V was cut by 1 base and J by 1 base, with 13 bases left in between. CDR3 size: 16 residues. CDR1 is SGDLS and CDR2 is YYNGEE in the germline V gene. The CDR3 DNA reads as TGTGCCAGCAGCGTACCCAGGGAGTTGGGCACAGATACGCAGTATTTT. This encodes CASSVPRELGTDTQYF.

The rearrangement joins TRBV29-1 to TRBJ1-1; D is unclear. V was cut by 2 bases and J by 4 bases, with 17 bases left in between. Looked up from germline, CDR1 is SQVTM and CDR2 is ANQGSEA. The CDR3 runs to 15 residues. The CDR3 loop is CSVESRRRASTEAFF. The CDR3 DNA sequence: TGCAGCGTTGAAAGCCGTAGAAGGGCGAGCACTGAAGCTTTCTTT.

The chain links TRBV5-1 to TRBJ2-5; 7 bases map to TRBD1. The J segment lost 0 bases and the V segment lost 3 bases, leaving 8 bases of the junction unmatched. CDR3 length equals 16 residues. Germline loops: CDR1 SGHRS, CDR2 YFSETQ. CDR3 in amino acids: CASSSGTALYQETQYF. The CDR3 nucleotides read TGCGCCAGCAGCTCGGGGACAGCGCTGTACCAAGAGACCCAGTACTTC.

This chain uses TRBV19 with TRBJ2-1; a possible D gene is TRBD1 (5 bases). Trimming left V 7 bases short and J 7 bases short, with 17 bases between. Germline V lookup: CDR1 LNHDA, CDR2 SQIVND (reference sequence). The CDR3 spans 14 residues. CDR3 nucleotide sequence: TGTGCCAGTAACCGCAGAAGGGGTAGTAATGAGCAGTTCTTC. Amino acid sequence: CASNRRRGSNEQFF.